The source of this TCR beta chain is a study of T cell responses to AZD1222 COVID-19 vaccine. The wider study: The study pooled second doses at about 4 or about 12 weeks.

About this clone itself: The antigen is not known.

Profiled with immunoSEQ multiplex PCR; TCRdb holds only in-frame clones, not every one. The sample includes approximately 89,000 clones, just over 90% of them seen just once. Whole-study results and caveats: At baseline, seropositivity was found in only six or seven AZD1222 recipients. CD4 TCRs associated with vaccination spanned spike, dominating at 160-218 and 743-854. Without day 14 samples, only post-peak T cell repertoires were studied.

Trimming removed 5 bases from V and 8 bases from J, with 10 bases in between. CDR3 length: 12 residues. The sequence was collected from an adult in good health. J is TRBJ2-1 and V is TRBV12-3 or TRBV12-4; D not certain. Sequencing was performed on peripheral blood, taken on day 0 of AZD1222 vaccination. CDR3 sequence: CASSPTRDEQFF. CDR3 DNA: TGTGCCAGCAGTCCAACCCGTGATGAGCAGTTCTTC.